The present entry profiles one TCR beta chain with its context. Negative isolation yielded CD4+ and CD8+ T cells, and FACS enriched TEMRA cells. Unmatched junction bases numbered 2, after V lost 4 bases and J lost 1 base. The length of the CDR3 is 15 residues. Looked up from germline, CDR1 is MNHEY and CDR2 is SMNVEV (reference sequence). The sample is drawn from a study of CD8 T cells in Susac syndrome. The RNA input was roughly 0.45 to 1 ug, and it was reverse transcribed with random hexamers. TCRdb reprocessed the immunoSEQ multiplex PCR reads via MiXCR and lists one record per CDR3 protein. The sample lists 300,000 to 350,000 distinct CDR3 sequences; just over 90% were seen once.

V gene TRBV27 combines with J gene TRBJ2-1; TRBD1 matches at 9 bases. The sequenced material came from CD4+ T cells from PBMCs. The source is a human donor with multiple sclerosis. The CDR3 nucleotides are TGTGCCAGCAGTTCGGGACAGGGTTCCTACAATGAGCAGTTCTTC. Translation gives CASSSGQGSYNEQFF.